These T cell receptor beta chains were read from a single sample in a study of cytomegalovirus exposure and HLA in healthy donors. Libraries were prepared by immunoSEQ multiplex PCR; TCRdb keeps only in-frame clonotypes and omits some of them. Among over 95,000 clones listed, over 65% were seen once. The sequenced material came from PBMCs. The receptor set was obtained from a woman in her late teens or twenties in good health and CMV-seronegative. Each CDR3 is given with its conserved first and last residue. Fields, in order: J gene, V gene, CDR3 length, D gene, CDR3 protein. D genes are given only for firm matches.

j_call: TRBJ1-4
v_call: TRBV5-1
cdr3_length: 14
d_call: -
cdr3_aa: CASSLAQGGEKLFF

j_call: TRBJ2-6
v_call: TRBV21-1
cdr3_length: 21
d_call: -
cdr3_aa: CASSKDRDRVQAISGANVLTF

j_call: TRBJ2-3
v_call: TRBV5-4
cdr3_length: 15
d_call: TRBD1
cdr3_aa: CASSRDRGITDTQYF

j_call: TRBJ2-7
v_call: TRBV10-3
cdr3_length: 13
d_call: TRBD2
cdr3_aa: CAINSGSTYEQYF

j_call: TRBJ1-1
v_call: TRBV7-8
cdr3_length: 12
d_call: -
cdr3_aa: CASSSARREAFF

j_call: TRBJ2-2
v_call: TRBV27
cdr3_length: 16
d_call: -
cdr3_aa: CASSHAAGLNTGELFF

j_call: TRBJ2-2
v_call: TRBV6-4
cdr3_length: 15
d_call: -
cdr3_aa: CASSPQGPDTGELFF

j_call: TRBJ1-2
v_call: TRBV2
cdr3_length: 11
d_call: -
cdr3_aa: CASSERGGYTF

j_call: TRBJ2-7
v_call: TRBV28
cdr3_length: 15
d_call: -
cdr3_aa: CASSTDRTSLYEQYF

j_call: TRBJ1-1
v_call: TRBV2
cdr3_length: 11
d_call: -
cdr3_aa: CASSAGAEAFF

j_call: TRBJ1-2
v_call: TRBV11-2
cdr3_length: 15
d_call: -
cdr3_aa: CASSSFLGRDYGYTF